The present T cell receptor beta chain was sequenced within a study of blood T cell repertoires in COVID-19. This CDR3 region has 17 residues. CDR1 SGHKS and CDR2 YYEKEE come from the germline V gene (reference sequence). V shed 6 bases and J shed 0 bases, with 19 bases lying between them. Data came from immunoSEQ multiplex PCR; TCRdb stores just in-frame clones and leaves some out. The sample contains approximately 250,000 clones, approximately 88% of which appear only once. The clonotype originates from a woman aged 40 to 50 with acute COVID-19. Sequencing was performed on PBMCs or T cells enriched from blood (not recorded which). This chain joins TRBV5-5 and TRBJ1-3, with D possibly TRBD1 on 5 matching bases. The CDR3 spells CASNPTIGHNSGNTIYF. CDR3 DNA sequence: TGTGCCAGCAACCCAACGATCGGACATAACTCTGGAAACACCATATATTTT.